This T cell receptor (beta chain) was profiled in a study of regulatory T cells in long-lasting Graves disease. The authors built TCR beta libraries using iRepertoire HTBI primers and Arm-PCR of CDR3 regions. Each CDR3 protein gets one entry after TCRdb re-called the multiplex PCR reads with MiXCR. The repertoire consists of approximately 480,000 distinct CDR3 sequences, with 15% to 20% occurring once and the leading ten covering 10% to 15%. Time point denoted: newly diagnosed GD, antithyroid drugs for less than 3 months. The authors made the TCR library using RNA they extracted from PBMCs. The CDR3 length is 14 residues. Germline lookup yields CDR1 SGHAT and CDR2 FQDESV (reference sequence). Trimming at V came to 2 bases and at J to 2 bases, leaving 3 bases not matched to a gene. This clonotype was observed at least ten times. These same data were also listed under a study on T cells in Graves' hyperthyroidism and ophthalmopathy.

The chain links TRBV11-1 to TRBJ2-7, with TRBD1 identical over 7 bases. This clonotype originated in a man aged 40-49 years with Graves disease. The material sequenced was peripheral blood mononuclear cells (PBMCs), taken at new diagnosis, from a patient treated with antithyroid drugs. CDR3 amino acids: CASSLLGTAYEQYF. The CDR3 region has the DNA TGTGCCAGCAGCTTATTGGGGACAGCCTACGAGCAGTACTTC.